This is a list of T cell receptor beta chains from one sample in a study of CD4 T cells in relation to SARS-CoV-2 and coronaviruses. The protocol was immunoSEQ multiplex PCR, while the TCRdb copy is restricted to in-frame clones and leaves out a portion. The table shows 60,000 to 80,000 clones, with around 87% occurring only once. Sequencing was carried out using memory CD4+ T cells from PBMCs. The receptors come from a human donor in good health. Each CDR3 is given with its conserved first and last residue. The D gene is left open where the match is weak. Part of the rows lack a size; the others show once, few, many or a class for expanded clones.

clone size: .; CDR3 length: 16; D gene: TRBD1; V gene: TRBV3-1/TRBV3-2; J gene: TRBJ1-2; CDR3 protein: CASSPRWDRGRLGYTF; CDR3 DNA: TGTGCCAGCAGCCCAAGATGGGACAGGGGGCGTTTAGGCTACACCTTC
clone size: .; CDR3 length: 12; D gene: .; V gene: TRBV10-3; J gene: TRBJ2-1; CDR3 protein: CAIREGGNEQFF; CDR3 DNA: TGTGCCATCAGGGAGGGGGGCAATGAGCAGTTCTTC
clone size: .; CDR3 length: 14; D gene: .; V gene: TRBV5-4; J gene: TRBJ2-3; CDR3 protein: CASSLGQFTDTQYF; CDR3 DNA: TGTGCCAGCAGCTTGGGTCAGTTCACAGATACGCAGTATTTT
clone size: .; CDR3 length: 15; D gene: .; V gene: TRBV4-3; J gene: TRBJ1-4; CDR3 protein: CASSQGSTGSEKLFF; CDR3 DNA: TGCGCCAGCAGCCAAGGTAGCACAGGGAGCGAAAAACTGTTTTTT
clone size: .; CDR3 length: 13; D gene: .; V gene: TRBV5-1; J gene: TRBJ1-1; CDR3 protein: CASRDMTLGEAFF; CDR3 DNA: TGCGCCAGCCGGGACATGACCTTGGGTGAAGCTTTCTTT
clone size: .; CDR3 length: 15; D gene: TRBD2; V gene: TRBV7-6; J gene: TRBJ2-7; CDR3 protein: CASSPRLAGYDEQYF; CDR3 DNA: TGTGCCAGCAGCCCTCGACTAGCGGGGTACGACGAGCAGTACTTC
clone size: .; CDR3 length: 15; D gene: .; V gene: TRBV15; J gene: TRBJ2-5; CDR3 protein: CATSSKYGLQETQYF; CDR3 DNA: TGTGCCACCAGCTCCAAATACGGGCTACAAGAGACCCAGTACTTC
clone size: few; CDR3 length: 14; D gene: .; V gene: TRBV6-4; J gene: TRBJ2-3; CDR3 protein: CASSLSAAQDTQYF; CDR3 DNA: TGTGCCAGCAGCCTTAGCGCAGCACAGGATACGCAGTATTTT
clone size: .; CDR3 length: 14; D gene: TRBD1; V gene: TRBV5-1; J gene: TRBJ2-7; CDR3 protein: CASREDRGAYEQYF; CDR3 DNA: TGCGCCAGCAGGGAGGACAGGGGCGCCTACGAGCAGTACTTC
clone size: .; CDR3 length: 19; D gene: TRBD2; V gene: TRBV20-1; J gene: TRBJ2-5; CDR3 protein: CSASPWTSGSLSEQETQYF; CDR3 DNA: TGCAGTGCTAGTCCCTGGACTAGCGGGAGTTTGAGCGAACAAGAGACCCAGTACTTC